This TCR beta chain was sequenced in a study of T-cell memory formation after mild COVID-19. With 0 bases removed from V and 5 bases from J, the gap between germline ends came to 8 bases. The CDR3 runs to 13 residues. CDR1 is DFQATT, CDR2 SNEGSKA, per germline (reference sequence). On this clonotype: Its antigen is not identified.

Whole-study results and caveats: Some clones that responded were present in memory (sampled pre-infection), which suggests cross-reactive memory joined.

TCRdb redid the calling of the 5' RACE reads with MiXCR, one entry per CDR3 protein. This table has a few hundred thousand distinct CDR3 sequences, 15% to 20% appearing once. The specimen was PBMCs or a T cell subset sorted from them (not recorded which). The clonotype was recovered from a man between 18 and 35 years old who had mild COVID-19 (a few samples of this study predate the infection). Cell type and time point are not known. The V gene is TRBV20-1, the J gene TRBJ2-1, with D unresolved. Here the CDR3 DNA reads TGCAGTGCTAGAGAAAGCAGTAACAATGAGCAGTTCTTC. This translates into CSARESSNNEQFF.